This is a list of T cell receptor beta chains from one sample in a study of cytomegalovirus exposure and HLA in healthy donors. The data were produced by immunoSEQ multiplex PCR, yet TCRdb's version contains in-frame clones alone and is incomplete. The sample's table shows about 33,000 clones. The sequenced material came from PBMCs. The source is a man aged 40-49 years in good health and CMV-seronegative. CDR3s include the opening cysteine and the closing phenylalanine or tryptophan. D genes are given only for firm matches.

TRBV19	TRBD1	TRBJ2-7	TGTGCCAGTAGTACCCGGACAGGGCAAGCGTACTACGAGCAGTACTTC	CASSTRTGQAYYEQYF
TRBV7-6	.	TRBJ1-1	TGTGCCAGCAGCCTCCTGAGGGGGATTAACACTGAAGCTTTCTTT	CASSLLRGINTEAFF
TRBV29-1	.	TRBJ1-1	TGCAGCGTTAACAGGGATGGCACTGAAGCTTTCTTT	CSVNRDGTEAFF
TRBV11-2	.	TRBJ2-7	TGTGCCAGCAGCTTAGATAGGAGCATAGTGCTCGAGCAGTACTTC	CASSLDRSIVLEQYF
TRBV30	TRBD2	TRBJ2-3	TGTGCCTGGAGTGTACGAGGACTAGCGGCAGATACGCAGTATTTT	CAWSVRGLAADTQYF
TRBV9	TRBD2	TRBJ2-5	TGTGCCAGCAGCGTAGGACTAGCGGGAGGACAAGAGACCCAGTACTTC	CASSVGLAGGQETQYF
TRBV7-5	.	TRBJ1-3	TGTGCCAGAAGCTTTCTTGACAGCTCTGGAAACACCATATATTTT	CARSFLDSSGNTIYF
TRBV19	TRBD2	TRBJ2-1	TGTGCCAGTAGTCCACAAGCGGGAGGGGCGCAGTTCTTC	CASSPQAGGAQFF
TRBV29-1	.	TRBJ1-1	TGCAGCGTTTGGGAGCGGCTGAACACTGAAGCTTTCTTT	CSVWERLNTEAFF
TRBV29-1	.	TRBJ1-2	TGCAGCGTTCCGGGCCGGGGCTATGGCTACACCTTC	CSVPGRGYGYTF
TRBV6-5	.	TRBJ2-3	TGTGCCAGCAGTTACTCGGGAGTAAGCACAGATACGCAGTATTTT	CASSYSGVSTDTQYF
TRBV7-9	.	TRBJ1-1	TGTGCCAGCAGCTTAGAGGCGGGAACTGAAGCTTTCTTT	CASSLEAGTEAFF
TRBV29-1	TRBD2	TRBJ2-1	TGCAGCGTCCGGCCTAGCGGATCCTACAATGAGCAGTTCTTC	CSVRPSGSYNEQFF
TRBV28	TRBD1	TRBJ1-2	TGTGCCAGCAGTTTTGGTATGGGGACAGGTGCAAGCGGCTACACCTTC	CASSFGMGTGASGYTF
TRBV7-2	TRBD2	TRBJ2-2	TGTGCCAGCAGCTTAGGGGGTGGGGCAGGGAGGGCCGGGGAGCTGTTTTTT	CASSLGGGAGRAGELFF
TRBV14	TRBD2	TRBJ2-2	TGTGCCAGCAGCCAATGGCGGGGGGACACCGGGGAGCTGTTTTTT	CASSQWRGDTGELFF
TRBV30	TRBD1	TRBJ1-1	TGTGCCTGGACGGGACAGGGGAACACTGAAGCTTTCTTT	CAWTGQGNTEAFF
TRBV9	TRBD1	TRBJ2-7	TGTGCCAGCAGCGTAGGAGGGGACAGCAACGAGCAGTACTTC	CASSVGGDSNEQYF
TRBV4-2	TRBD2	TRBJ2-7	TGTGCCAGCAGCCAAGACAATAGCGGGAGTCTGCTCGAGCAGTACTTC	CASSQDNSGSLLEQYF
TRBV10-3	TRBD2	TRBJ2-4	TGTGCCATCAGTGATCGGCTAGCGGGGAAGGACATTCAGTACTTC	CAISDRLAGKDIQYF
TRBV19	TRBD1	TRBJ2-7	TGTGCCAGTAGTATAGGGGACAGATCCTACGAGCAGTACTTC	CASSIGDRSYEQYF
TRBV28	TRBD2	TRBJ2-7	TGTGCCAGCAGTTCCTACAGCGGGGATGGGTACGAGCAGTACTTC	CASSSYSGDGYEQYF